Listed below are T cell receptor beta chains from one sample, sequenced in a study of cytomegalovirus exposure and HLA in healthy donors. Here immunoSEQ multiplex PCR was the method, and the copy in TCRdb shows in-frame clones only, minus some. Of 250,000 to 350,000 clones listed, about nine tenths are singletons. The sample taken for sequencing was PBMCs. Source of these receptors: a man aged 35 to 55 in good health and CMV-seropositive. Both conserved end residues are part of each CDR3. D genes are given only for firm matches. For some rows the clone size is stated as once, few or many, or as a class when expanded; others skip it.

d_call | j_call | v_call | clone_size | cdr3_nt | cdr3_aa
TRBD2 | TRBJ2-4 | TRBV28 | NA | TGTGCCAGCAGTTCCGGACTAGCGGGAGGCAGTGGATTAAACATTCAGTACTTC | CASSSGLAGGSGLNIQYF
NA | TRBJ1-3 | TRBV5-6 | few | TGTGCCAGCAGCTTGTTGGCAGGACTTTGGGACACCATATATTTT | CASSLLAGLWDTIYF
TRBD1 | TRBJ2-7 | TRBV30 | NA | TGTGCCTGGAGTGTAACTGTGACAGGGGTCGAGCAGTACTTC | CAWSVTVTGVEQYF
TRBD2 | TRBJ2-7 | TRBV27 | once | TGTGCCAGCAGTTCTCCTAGCGGGCCCTCCTACGAGCAGTACTTC | CASSSPSGPSYEQYF
TRBD1 | TRBJ2-7 | TRBV19 | once | TGTGCCTCCGGGACAGGGGCCGAGCAGTACTTC | CASGTGAEQYF
NA | TRBJ2-5 | TRBV28 | NA | TGTGCCAGCAGTACTGGACCAGGGCAAGAGACCCAGTACTTC | CASSTGPGQETQYF
TRBD2 | TRBJ2-1 | TRBV5-6 | NA | TGTGCCAGCAGCTGGGGACTAGCGGGAGGGCCGGGGGGGGAGCAGTTCTTC | CASSWGLAGGPGGEQFF
NA | TRBJ2-7 | TRBV4-3 | NA | TGCGCCAGCAGCCCCACCCGACAGGAGAGTTCCTACGAGCAGTACTTC | CASSPTRQESSYEQYF
NA | TRBJ2-2 | TRBV5-8 | NA | TGTGCCAGCAGGACCCGGGGATCCGGGGAGCTGTTTTTT | CASRTRGSGELFF
TRBD2 | TRBJ2-7 | TRBV18 | NA | TGCGCCAGCCACCCGGGGACTAGCTACGAGCAGTACTTC | CASHPGTSYEQYF
NA | TRBJ1-2 | TRBV2 | once | TGTGCCAGCAGCGGGACTACTGAGAAATTTAACTATGGCTACACCTTC | CASSGTTEKFNYGYTF
TRBD2 | TRBJ2-1 | TRBV4-3 | NA | TGCGCCAGCAGCCAAGCCCGACTAGCGAACTACAATGAGCAGTTCTTC | CASSQARLANYNEQFF
TRBD1 | TRBJ2-1 | TRBV15 | NA | TGTGCCACCAGCAGATTTAGACAGGGCAATGAGCAGTTCTTC | CATSRFRQGNEQFF
TRBD2 | TRBJ2-7 | TRBV28 | NA | TGTGCCAGCAGTCCTAGCGGGGTATTCTACGAGCAGTACTTC | CASSPSGVFYEQYF
TRBD2 | TRBJ2-7 | TRBV5-1 | few | TGCGCCAGCAGCCCGACTAGCGGGAGCCTCTACGAGCAGTACTTC | CASSPTSGSLYEQYF
NA | TRBJ2-3 | TRBV9 | NA | TGTGCCAGCAGCATACAGGGATTCCCAGATACGCAGTATTTT | CASSIQGFPDTQYF
NA | TRBJ1-5 | TRBV27 | NA | TGTGCCAGCTCGCGGGAGGGTCGGAGCAATCAGCCCCAGCATTTT | CASSREGRSNQPQHF
NA | TRBJ2-7 | TRBV28 | NA | TGTGCCAGCAGTCCCAGACTATCCTACGAGCAGTACTTC | CASSPRLSYEQYF
NA | TRBJ2-1 | TRBV25-1 | NA | TGTGCCAGCAGTGAACCCGGGACTCCGGCCTATGAGCAGTTCTTC | CASSEPGTPAYEQFF
TRBD2 | TRBJ2-7 | TRBV5-3 | NA | TGTGCCAGAAGCCCGCCTAAGGGCCAGCCTAGCGGGAGTTTCGACGAGCAGTACTTC | CARSPPKGQPSGSFDEQYF
TRBD2 | TRBJ2-1 | TRBV6-5 | NA | TGTGCCAGCAGTTATGGCGTGGCTAGCGGGAGACAGGAGCAGTTCTTC | CASSYGVASGRQEQFF
NA | TRBJ1-1 | TRBV28 | once | TGTGCCAGCAGCGGACAGATCACTGAAGCTTTCTTT | CASSGQITEAFF
NA | TRBJ2-7 | TRBV19 | NA | TGTGCCAGTAGTATAGATGACAGTACCTACGAGCAGTACTTC | CASSIDDSTYEQYF
TRBD2 | TRBJ2-2 | TRBV13 | NA | TGTGCCAGCAGCGGCCGGACTAGCGGGAGTACCGGGGAGCTGTTTTTT | CASSGRTSGSTGELFF
NA | TRBJ1-2 | TRBV30 | NA | TGTGCCTGGAGTACATGGGGCAGAAGTGGCTACACCTTC | CAWSTWGRSGYTF